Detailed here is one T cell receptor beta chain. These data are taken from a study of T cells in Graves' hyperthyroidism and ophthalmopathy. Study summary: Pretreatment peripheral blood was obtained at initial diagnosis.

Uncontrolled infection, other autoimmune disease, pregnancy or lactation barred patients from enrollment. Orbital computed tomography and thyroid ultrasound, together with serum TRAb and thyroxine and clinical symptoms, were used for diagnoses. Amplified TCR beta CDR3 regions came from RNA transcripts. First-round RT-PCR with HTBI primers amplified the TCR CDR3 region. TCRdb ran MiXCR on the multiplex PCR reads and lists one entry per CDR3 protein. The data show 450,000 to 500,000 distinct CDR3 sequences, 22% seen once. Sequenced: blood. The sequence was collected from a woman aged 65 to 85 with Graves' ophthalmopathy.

CDR3 sequence: CASSPLDRGGSQPQHF. The CDR3, as DNA: TGTGCCAGCAGCCCCCTGGACAGGGGTGGTAGTCAGCCCCAGCATTTT. V usage is TRBV7-9 and J usage is TRBJ1-5; 9 positions agree with TRBD1. The CDR3 consists of 16 residues. Germline values: CDR1 SEHNR, CDR2 FQNEAQ (reference sequence). V was pared by 5 bases and J by 6 bases, with 11 bases of the junction left unmatched.